The clone carrying this T cell receptor (beta chain) was detected only a few times. MiXCR, run by TCRdb on the 5' RACE reads, gives a single entry per CDR3 protein. The sample shows about 290,000 distinct CDR3 sequences, about a sixth of them seen only once. The data derive from a study of T-cell memory formation after mild COVID-19. CDR1 and CDR2 from the germline V gene are SGHRS and YFSETQ. The V gene lost 4 bases and the J gene lost 0 bases, with 15 bases spanning the gap. The CDR3 is 16 residues long. This chain uses TRBV5-1 with TRBJ2-3, with a weak D call TRBD2 (7 bases). This clonotype was obtained from a young man who had mild COVID-19 (a few samples of this study predate the infection). Cell type and time point are not known. Input material: PBMCs or a T cell subset sorted from them (not recorded which). CDR3 DNA sequence: TGCGCCAGCAGCCCCCGGGCGGGGGCTAGCACAGATACGCAGTATTTT. Protein product: CASSPRAGASTDTQYF.